This T cell receptor (beta chain) comes out of a study of PD-L1 blockade in urothelial cancer. General observations from the study: Clones that were tumor-associated expanded more in the blood of durable-benefit patients at 3 weeks.

This CDR3 comprises 11 residues. With 5 bases clipped from V and 15 bases from J, the junction kept 6 bases outside the gene matches. Germline CDR1 and CDR2: SGHTA and FQGNSA. A remark on this clone: Its cognate antigen is unknown.

Measured with immunoSEQ multiplex PCR; TCRdb has only the in-frame clones, and not every one. The table has 30,000 to 40,000 clones, around 82% seen once. Time point denoted: pretreatment peripheral blood. Per-patient samples, pretreatment and on-treatment, numbered 1 to 8. This chain joins TRBV7-2 and TRBJ2-1; TRBD2 matches 8 bases. Sequencing used PBMCs, obtained around atezolizumab (anti-PD-L1) treatment. This clonotype originated in a man in his sixties with urothelial cancer. The CDR3 protein is CASSPRTSLFF. The CDR3 region has the DNA TGTGCCAGCAGCCCGAGGACTAGCCTGTTCTTC.